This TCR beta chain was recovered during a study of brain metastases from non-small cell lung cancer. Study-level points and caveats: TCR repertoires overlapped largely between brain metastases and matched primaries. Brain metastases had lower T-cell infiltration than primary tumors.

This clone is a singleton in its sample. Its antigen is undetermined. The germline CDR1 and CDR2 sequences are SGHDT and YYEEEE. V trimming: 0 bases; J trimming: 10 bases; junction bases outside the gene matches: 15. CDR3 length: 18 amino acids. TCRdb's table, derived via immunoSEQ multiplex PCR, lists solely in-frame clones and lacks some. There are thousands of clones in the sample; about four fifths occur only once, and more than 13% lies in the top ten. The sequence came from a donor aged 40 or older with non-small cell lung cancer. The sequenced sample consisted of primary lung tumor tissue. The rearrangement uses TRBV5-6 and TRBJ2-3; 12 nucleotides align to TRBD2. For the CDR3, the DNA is TGTGCCAGCAGCTTGGAGGCTAGCGGGAGGGTGGGGTCCTTGGCGCAGTATTTT. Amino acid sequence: CASSLEASGRVGSLAQYF.